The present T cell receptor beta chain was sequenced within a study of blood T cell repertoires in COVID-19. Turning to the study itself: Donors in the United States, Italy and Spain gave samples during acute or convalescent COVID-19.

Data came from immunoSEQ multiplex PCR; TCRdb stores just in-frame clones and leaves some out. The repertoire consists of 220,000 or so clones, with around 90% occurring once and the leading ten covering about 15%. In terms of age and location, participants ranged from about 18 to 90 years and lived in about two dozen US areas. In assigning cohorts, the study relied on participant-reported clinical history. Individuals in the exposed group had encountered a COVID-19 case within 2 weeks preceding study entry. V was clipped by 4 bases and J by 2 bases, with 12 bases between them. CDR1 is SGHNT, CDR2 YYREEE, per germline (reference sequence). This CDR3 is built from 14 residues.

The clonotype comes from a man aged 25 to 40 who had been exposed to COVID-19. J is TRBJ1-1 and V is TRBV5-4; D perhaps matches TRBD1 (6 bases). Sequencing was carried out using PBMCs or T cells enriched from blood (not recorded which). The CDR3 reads CASSPQGGNTEAFF. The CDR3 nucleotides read TGTGCCAGCAGCCCACAGGGTGGCAACACTGAAGCTTTCTTT.